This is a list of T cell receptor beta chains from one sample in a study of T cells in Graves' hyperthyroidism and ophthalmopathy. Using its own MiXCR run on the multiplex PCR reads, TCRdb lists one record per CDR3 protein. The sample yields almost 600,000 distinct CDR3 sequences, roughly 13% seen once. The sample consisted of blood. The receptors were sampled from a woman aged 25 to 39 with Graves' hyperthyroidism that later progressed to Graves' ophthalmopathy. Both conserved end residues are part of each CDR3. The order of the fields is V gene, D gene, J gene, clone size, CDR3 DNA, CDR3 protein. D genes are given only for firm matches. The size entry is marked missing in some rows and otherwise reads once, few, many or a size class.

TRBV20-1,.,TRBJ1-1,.,TGCAGGCTGGGGCCCGGGAACACTGAAGCTTTCTTT,CRLGPGNTEAFF
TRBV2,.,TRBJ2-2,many,TGTGCCAGCAGTGAACCTCGGACAAGAAGAGACACCGGGGAGCTGTTTTTT,CASSEPRTRRDTGELFF
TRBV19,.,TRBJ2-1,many,TGTGCCAGTAGTATACAGGGGGGTCGCAATGAGCAGTTCTTC,CASSIQGGRNEQFF
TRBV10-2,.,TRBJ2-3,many,TGCGCCAGCTCGGCGGGAGAGGGGGTGGATACGCAGTATTTT,CASSAGEGVDTQYF
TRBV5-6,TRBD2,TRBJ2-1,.,TGTGCCAGCAGCTTTTCCGGGACTACCGAGCAGTTCTTC,CASSFSGTTEQFF
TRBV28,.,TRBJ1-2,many,TGTGCCAGCAGTAATGGACAGCCCTATGGCTACACCTTC,CASSNGQPYGYTF
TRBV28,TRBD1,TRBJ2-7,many,TGTGCCAGCAGTCTCCAGGGGGCTGGCGCCTACGAGCAGTACTTC,CASSLQGAGAYEQYF
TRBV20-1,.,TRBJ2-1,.,TGCAGTGCTAGAGGGGCTGGCTACAATGAGCAGTTCTTC,CSARGAGYNEQFF
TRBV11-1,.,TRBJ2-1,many,TGTGCCAGCAGCCGGACTTTGACTTACAATGAGCAGTTCTTC,CASSRTLTYNEQFF
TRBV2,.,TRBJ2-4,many,TGTGCCAGCGAGAAGCACAGGGATGAAAACATTCAGTACTTC,CASEKHRDENIQYF
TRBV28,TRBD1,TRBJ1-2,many,TGTGCCAGCAGTCCAGGGACAGGGGCCTATGGCTACACCTTC,CASSPGTGAYGYTF
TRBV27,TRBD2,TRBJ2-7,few,TGTGCCAGCGGACCGGGACTAGCGGGAGGGGACGCCTACGAGCAGTACTTC,CASGPGLAGGDAYEQYF
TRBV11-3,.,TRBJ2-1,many,TGTGCCAGCAGCCATGAAGCGGGTCACAATGAGCAGTTCTTC,CASSHEAGHNEQFF
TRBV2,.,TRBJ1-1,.,TGTGCCAGCGGCCGTCAGGGACATACTGAAGCTTTCTTT,CASGRQGHTEAFF
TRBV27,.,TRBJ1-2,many,TGTGCCAGCAGTCGCCAGGGATATGGCTACACCTTC,CASSRQGYGYTF
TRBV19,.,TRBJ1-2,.,TGTGCCAGTAGTGTGAGAGACTCCGGGAACTATGGCTACACCTTC,CASSVRDSGNYGYTF
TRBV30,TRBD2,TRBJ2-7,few,TGTGCCTGGAGGGACACTAGCGGGAGTTCGGGTCGCGAGCAGTACTTC,CAWRDTSGSSGREQYF
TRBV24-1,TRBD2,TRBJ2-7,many,TGTGCCACCAGTGATCAGACTAGCGGGATCTACGAGCAGTACTTC,CATSDQTSGIYEQYF
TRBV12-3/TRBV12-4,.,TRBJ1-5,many,TGTGCCAGCAGATCTGACGGGAATCAGCCCCAGCATTTT,CASRSDGNQPQHF
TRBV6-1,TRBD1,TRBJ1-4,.,TGTGCCAGCAGGCCAGGGGGCATGAGAGAAAAACTGTTTTTT,CASRPGGMREKLFF
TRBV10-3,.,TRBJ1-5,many,TGTGCCGCCCGGGGAGGGGAGCCCAATCAGCCCCAGCATTTT,CAARGGEPNQPQHF
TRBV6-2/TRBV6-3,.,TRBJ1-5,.,TGTGCCAGCAGTCGAGACACGAATAGCAATCAGCCCCAGCATTTT,CASSRDTNSNQPQHF
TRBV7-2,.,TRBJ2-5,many,TGTGCCAGCAGCTTAAGTCTAGCGCAAGAGACCCAGTACTTC,CASSLSLAQETQYF
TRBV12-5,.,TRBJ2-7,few,TGTGCTAGTGGGATTAGCCTCTCCTACGAGCAGTACTTC,CASGISLSYEQYF
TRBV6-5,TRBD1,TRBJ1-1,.,TGTGCCAGCAGTTACTCGGCAGGGGGGAACACTGAAGCTTTCTTT,CASSYSAGGNTEAFF
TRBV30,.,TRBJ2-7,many,TGTGCCTGGAATACCGAGACATACGAGCAGTACTTC,CAWNTETYEQYF
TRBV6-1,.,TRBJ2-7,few,TGTGCCAGCAGTTCCCTCGGGGACGAGCAGTACTTC,CASSSLGDEQYF
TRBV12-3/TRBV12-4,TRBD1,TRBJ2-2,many,TGTGCCAGCAGAAACTGGGGACAGACGAACACCGGGGAGCTGTTTTTT,CASRNWGQTNTGELFF
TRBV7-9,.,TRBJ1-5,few,TGTGCCAGCAGCTTAGATCAGGGCAATCAGCCCCAGCATTTT,CASSLDQGNQPQHF
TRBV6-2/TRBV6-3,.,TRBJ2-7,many,TGTGCCAGCAGCCCCGGACAGACCGACGAGCAGTACTTC,CASSPGQTDEQYF
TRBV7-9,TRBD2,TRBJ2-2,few,TGTGCCAGCAGCTTAGTGACCGGGAGGTTTCCCGGGGTCGGGGAGCTGTTTTTT,CASSLVTGRFPGVGELFF
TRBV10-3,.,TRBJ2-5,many,TGTGCCATCAGTGAGTCCCACGGGGGAAAGACCCAGTACTTC,CAISESHGGKTQYF
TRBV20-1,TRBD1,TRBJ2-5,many,TGCAGTGCCGGCTCGGTGACAGGGGGAAGGGTGGAGACCCAGTACTTC,CSAGSVTGGRVETQYF
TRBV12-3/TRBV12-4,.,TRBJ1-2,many,TGTGCCAGCAGTCCAGACGGGTCAAAGTATGGCTACACCTTC,CASSPDGSKYGYTF
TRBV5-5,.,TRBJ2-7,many,TGTGCCAGCAGCTTGGAAGAGCTGCTTTCCTACGAGCAGTACTTC,CASSLEELLSYEQYF
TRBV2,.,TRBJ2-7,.,TGTGCCAGCAGTGACCAGGGTTTCTACGAGCAGTACTTC,CASSDQGFYEQYF
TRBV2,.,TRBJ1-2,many,TGTGCCAGCAGTGTTGGCAGGGACGCGCAAGGCTACACCTTC,CASSVGRDAQGYTF
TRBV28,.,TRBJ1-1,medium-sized,TGTGCCAGCAGTTTCAGTACGAGTCCGAACACTGAAGCTTTCTTT,CASSFSTSPNTEAFF
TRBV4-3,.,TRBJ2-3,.,TGCGCCAGCAGCCAAGGGACTACCCCTAGCACAGATACGCAGTATTTT,CASSQGTTPSTDTQYF
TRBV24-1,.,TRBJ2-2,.,TGTGCCACCAGTGATTTCGGACCCGGGGAGCTGTTTTTT,CATSDFGPGELFF
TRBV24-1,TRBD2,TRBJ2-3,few,TGTGCCACCAGTGACGGGGGGTCCGATACGCAGTATTTT,CATSDGGSDTQYF
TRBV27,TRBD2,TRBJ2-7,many,TGTGCCAGCAGTACCAGCGGGAGCAACGAGCAGTACTTC,CASSTSGSNEQYF
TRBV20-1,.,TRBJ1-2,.,TGCAGTGCTCATTCCAATGGGGACGACTATGGCTACACCTTC,CSAHSNGDDYGYTF
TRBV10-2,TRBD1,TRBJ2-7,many,TGCGCCAGCACCGAGAACCGGGACAGACACTACGAGCAGTACTTC,CASTENRDRHYEQYF
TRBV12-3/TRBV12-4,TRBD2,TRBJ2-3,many,TGTGCCAGCAGTCGTAGCGGGAGGGGGGGCACAGATACGCAGTATTTT,CASSRSGRGGTDTQYF
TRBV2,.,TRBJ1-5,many,TGTGCCAGCACCCCTGTGGGGGGTTATAGCAATCAGCCCCAGCATTTT,CASTPVGGYSNQPQHF
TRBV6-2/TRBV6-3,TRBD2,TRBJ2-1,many,TGTGCCAGCAGTTACTCTTGGACTAGCACAAATGAGCAGTTCTTC,CASSYSWTSTNEQFF